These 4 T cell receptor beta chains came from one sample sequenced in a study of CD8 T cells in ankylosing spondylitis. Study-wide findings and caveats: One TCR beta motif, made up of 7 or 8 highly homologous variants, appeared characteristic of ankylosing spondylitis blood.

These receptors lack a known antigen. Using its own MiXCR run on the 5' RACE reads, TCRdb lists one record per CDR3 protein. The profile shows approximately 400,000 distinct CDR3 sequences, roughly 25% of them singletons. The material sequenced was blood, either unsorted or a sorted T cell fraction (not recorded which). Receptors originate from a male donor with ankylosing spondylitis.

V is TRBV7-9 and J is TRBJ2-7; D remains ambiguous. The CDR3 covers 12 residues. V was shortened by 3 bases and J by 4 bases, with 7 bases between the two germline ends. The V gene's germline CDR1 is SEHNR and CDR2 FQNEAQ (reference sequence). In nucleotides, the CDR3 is TGTGCCAGCAGCTTGGTAGGTTACGAGCAGTACGTC. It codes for CASSLVGYEQYV.

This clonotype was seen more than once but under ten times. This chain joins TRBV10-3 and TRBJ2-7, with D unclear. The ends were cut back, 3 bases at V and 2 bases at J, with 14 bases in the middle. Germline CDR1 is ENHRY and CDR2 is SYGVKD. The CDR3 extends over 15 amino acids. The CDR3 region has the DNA TGTGCCATCAGTGACTTCGGCTCGGCGCCCTACGAGCAGTACTTC. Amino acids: CAISDFGSAPYEQYF.

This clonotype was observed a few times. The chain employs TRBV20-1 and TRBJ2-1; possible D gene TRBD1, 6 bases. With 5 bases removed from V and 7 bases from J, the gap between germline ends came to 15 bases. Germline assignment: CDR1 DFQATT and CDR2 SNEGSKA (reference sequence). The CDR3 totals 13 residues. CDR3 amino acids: CSAPRTGLNEQFF. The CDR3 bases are TGCAGTGCTCCCCGAACAGGGCTTAATGAGCAGTTCTTC.

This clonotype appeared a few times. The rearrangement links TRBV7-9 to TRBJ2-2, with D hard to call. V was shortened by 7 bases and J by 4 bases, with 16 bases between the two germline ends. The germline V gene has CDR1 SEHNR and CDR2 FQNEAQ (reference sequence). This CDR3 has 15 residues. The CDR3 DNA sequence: TGTGCCAGCACCTTCCAGAATAGGGTCACCGGGGAGCTGTTTTTT. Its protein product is CASTFQNRVTGELFF.